These T cell receptor beta chains were read from a single sample in a study of cytomegalovirus exposure and HLA in healthy donors. TCRdb's copy holds only in-frame clones and misses some; the assay was immunoSEQ multiplex PCR. The table lists approximately 140,000 clones, roughly 77% of them singletons. Sequenced sample: PBMCs. These receptors were collected from a female donor in good health and CMV-seronegative. Both conserved end residues are trimmed from each CDR3. The D gene is left open where the match is weak.

>TRBV2|TRBJ2-1|TRBD2
ASSELAGSGEQF
>TRBV27|TRBJ1-5|.
ASSPTVHNQPQH
>TRBV7-8|TRBJ1-1|.
ASSTTVYTEAF
>TRBV2|TRBJ1-5|.
ASSVGGYQPQH
>TRBV6-5|TRBJ2-3|.
ASSGSPTDTQY
>TRBV5-1|TRBJ1-1|TRBD1
ASSSGGKTEAF
>TRBV9|TRBJ1-1|TRBD1
ASSPGAGGHENTEAF
>TRBV11-2|TRBJ2-7|TRBD1
ASSLGDRDYEQY
>TRBV13|TRBJ1-4|.
ASSAGREKLF
>TRBV7-8|TRBJ2-7|.
ASSPPRGNEQY
>TRBV30|TRBJ2-7|.
AWSSRQRII
>TRBV12-5|TRBJ1-2|TRBD1
ASGLVQGAAAIYGYT
>TRBV30|TRBJ2-2|TRBD2
AWSRPSGGATGELF
>TRBV5-4|TRBJ1-6|.
ASSWGVGGSPLH
>TRBV19|TRBJ2-5|.
ASSPKLQETQY
>TRBV9|TRBJ2-6|TRBD1
ASSVDRDSSGANVLT
>TRBV28|TRBJ2-2|TRBD1
ATIRTGPTGELF
>TRBV27|TRBJ2-5|TRBD2
ASSLGTSGETQY
>TRBV7-7|TRBJ2-5|.
ASSLAGQQETQY
>TRBV27|TRBJ1-1|.
ASSSGVEANTEAF
>TRBV6-5|TRBJ2-1|TRBD2
ASALGSGGYNEQF
>TRBV9|TRBJ2-5|TRBD1
ASTPGTGQETQY
>TRBV5-1|TRBJ1-1|TRBD1
ASSPGTGTANTEAF
>TRBV6-4|TRBJ1-4|TRBD1
ASRKRQGAISNEKLF
>TRBV4-3|TRBJ1-1|TRBD1
ASSQDQGVAF
>TRBV15|TRBJ2-7|.
ATSRDGGYEQY
>TRBV6-1|TRBJ2-2|TRBD2
ASSERWGGGETGELF
>TRBV7-6|TRBJ2-3|.
ASSLGGSDTQY
>TRBV10-1|TRBJ1-5|.
ASSESPSSPQH
>TRBV2|TRBJ1-4|.
ASSVPRGGDEKLF
>TRBV21-1|TRBJ2-1|.
ASSRCRQQVSYNEQF
>TRBV7-9|TRBJ2-1|TRBD1
ASSLTGQGYNEQF
>TRBV6-4|TRBJ2-1|.
ASSDSGGDYNEQF
>TRBV28|TRBJ2-7|TRBD2
ASTLGGLAAYEQY
>TRBV10-3|TRBJ2-7|TRBD2
AIRGTSGRKGEQY
>TRBV15|TRBJ2-7|.
ATSRNTGTGYEQY